Given below is one T cell receptor beta chain in context. Its target is unknown. This sample is part of a study of cytomegalovirus exposure and HLA in healthy donors. Trimming cost V 0 bases and J 4 bases, with 12 bases left between them. The germline V gene has CDR1 SNHLY and CDR2 FYNNEI. The CDR3 covers 15 residues. Broader study findings: The presence/absence work took it that sequencing depth was about the same across donors.

13 Jbeta primers and 60 Vbeta primers were used for the PCR. Clones were sequenced by immunoSEQ multiplex PCR, and TCRdb holds only the in-frame ones, with some missing. The sample shows about 190,000 clones, around 82% of them seen only once. This chain uses TRBV2 with TRBJ1-2; D is unresolved. The sequenced sample was PBMCs. The TCR originated in a man aged 40-55 years in good health and CMV-seropositive. The CDR3 DNA reads TGTGCCAGCAGTGAAGCGCCCGGGTCGTTCTATGGCTACACCTTC. Its translation: CASSEAPGSFYGYTF.